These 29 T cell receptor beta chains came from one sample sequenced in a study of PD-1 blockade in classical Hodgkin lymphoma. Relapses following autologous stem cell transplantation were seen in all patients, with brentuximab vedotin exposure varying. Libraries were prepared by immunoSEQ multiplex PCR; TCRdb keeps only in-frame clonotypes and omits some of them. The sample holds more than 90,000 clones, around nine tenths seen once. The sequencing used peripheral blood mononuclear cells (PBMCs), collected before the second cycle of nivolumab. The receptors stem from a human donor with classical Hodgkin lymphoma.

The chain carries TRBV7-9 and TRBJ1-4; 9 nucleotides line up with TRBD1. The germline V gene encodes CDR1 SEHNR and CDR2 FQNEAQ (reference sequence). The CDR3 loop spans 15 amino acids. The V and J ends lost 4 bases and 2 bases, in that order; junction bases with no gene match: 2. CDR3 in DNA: TGTGCCAGCAGCTCCGACAGGGGGACTAATGAAAAACTGTTTTTT. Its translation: CASSSDRGTNEKLFF.

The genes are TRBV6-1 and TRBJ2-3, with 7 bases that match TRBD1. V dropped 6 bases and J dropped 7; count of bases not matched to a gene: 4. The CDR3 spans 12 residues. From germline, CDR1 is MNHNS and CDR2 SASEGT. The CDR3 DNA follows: TGTGCCAGCAGGAGGACAGGAAATACGCAGTATTTT. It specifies CASRRTGNTQYF.

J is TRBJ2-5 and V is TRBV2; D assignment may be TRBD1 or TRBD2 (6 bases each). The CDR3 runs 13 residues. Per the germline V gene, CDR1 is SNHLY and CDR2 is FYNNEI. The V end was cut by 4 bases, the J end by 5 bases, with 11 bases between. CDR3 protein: CASSVGGWETQYF. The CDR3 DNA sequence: TGTGCCAGCAGTGTAGGGGGGTGGGAGACCCAGTACTTC.

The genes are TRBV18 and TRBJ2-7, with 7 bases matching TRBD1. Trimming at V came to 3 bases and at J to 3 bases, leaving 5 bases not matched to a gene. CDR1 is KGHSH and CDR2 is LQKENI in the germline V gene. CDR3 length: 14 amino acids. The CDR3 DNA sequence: TGTGCCAGCTCACCCGGGACAGTAGTCTACGAGCAGTACTTC. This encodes CASSPGTVVYEQYF.

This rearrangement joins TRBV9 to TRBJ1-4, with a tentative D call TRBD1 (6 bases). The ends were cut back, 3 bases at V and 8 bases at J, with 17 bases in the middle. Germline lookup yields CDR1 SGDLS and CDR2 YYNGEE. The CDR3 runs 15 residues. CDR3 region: CASSDSGGRQEKLFF. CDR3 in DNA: TGTGCCAGCAGCGATTCGGGGGGGCGCCAAGAAAAACTGTTTTTT.

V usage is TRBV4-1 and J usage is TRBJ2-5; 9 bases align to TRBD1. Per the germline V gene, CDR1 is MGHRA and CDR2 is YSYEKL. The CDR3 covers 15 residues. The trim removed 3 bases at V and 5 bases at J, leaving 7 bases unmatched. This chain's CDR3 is CASSQKQGAAETQYF. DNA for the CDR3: TGCGCCAGCAGCCAGAAACAGGGGGCGGCGGAGACCCAGTACTTC.

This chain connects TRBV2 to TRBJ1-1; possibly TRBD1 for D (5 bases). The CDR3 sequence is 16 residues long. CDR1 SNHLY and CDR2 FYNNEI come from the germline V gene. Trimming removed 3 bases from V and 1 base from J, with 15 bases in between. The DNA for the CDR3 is TGTGCCAGCAGTGATATTGGGGCCTCGGGGAACACTGAAGCTTTCTTT. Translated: CASSDIGASGNTEAFF. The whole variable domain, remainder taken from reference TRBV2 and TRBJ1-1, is EPEVTQTPSHQVTQMGQEVILRCVPISNHLYFYWYRQILGQKVEFLVSFYNNEISEKSEIFDDQFSVERPDGSNFTLKIRSTKLEDSAMYFCASSDIGASGNTEAFFGQGTRLTVV.

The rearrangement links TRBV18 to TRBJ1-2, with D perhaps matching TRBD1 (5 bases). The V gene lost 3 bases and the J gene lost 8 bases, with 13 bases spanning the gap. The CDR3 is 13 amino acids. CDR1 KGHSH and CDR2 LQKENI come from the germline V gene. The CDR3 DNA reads TGTGCCAGCTCACCTGGACATCCACGCGGCTACACCTTC. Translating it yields CASSPGHPRGYTF.

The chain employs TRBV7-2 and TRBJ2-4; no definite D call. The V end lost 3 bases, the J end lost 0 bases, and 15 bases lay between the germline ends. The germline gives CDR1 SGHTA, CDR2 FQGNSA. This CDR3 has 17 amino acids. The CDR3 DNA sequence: TGTGCCAGCAGCTTCGGAGTAGAGGCTTTAGCCAAAAACATTCAGTACTTC. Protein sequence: CASSFGVEALAKNIQYF.

Here the CDR3 DNA reads TGTGCCAGCAGCTTCGGACGAGTAACCTACGAGCAGTACTTC. Its translation is CASSFGRVTYEQYF. This chain uses TRBV5-6 with TRBJ2-7; D ambiguous. Germline CDR1 is SGHDT and CDR2 is YYEEEE. The CDR3 has 14 residues. V gave up 2 bases and J gave up 2 bases, with 11 bases separating them.

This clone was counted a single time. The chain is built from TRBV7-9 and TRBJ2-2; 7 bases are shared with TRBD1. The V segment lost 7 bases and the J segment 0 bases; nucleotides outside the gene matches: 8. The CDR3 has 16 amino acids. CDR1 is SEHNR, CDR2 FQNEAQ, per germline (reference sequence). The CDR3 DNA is TGTGCCAGCACCCCTAGACAGGGACCGAACACCGGGGAGCTGTTTTTT. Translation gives CASTPRQGPNTGELFF.

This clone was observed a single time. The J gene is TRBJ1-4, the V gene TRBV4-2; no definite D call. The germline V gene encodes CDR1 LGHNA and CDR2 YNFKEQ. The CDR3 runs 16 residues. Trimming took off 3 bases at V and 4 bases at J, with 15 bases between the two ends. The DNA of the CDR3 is TGTGCCAGCAGCCAGGAAACTGGGCGGAATAATGAAAAACTGTTTTTT. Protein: CASSQETGRNNEKLFF.

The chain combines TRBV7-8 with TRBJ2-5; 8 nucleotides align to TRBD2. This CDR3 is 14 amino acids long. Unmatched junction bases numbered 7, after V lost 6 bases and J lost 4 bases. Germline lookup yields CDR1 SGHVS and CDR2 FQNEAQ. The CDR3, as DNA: TGTGCCAGCAGAAAGGTGCTAGCGGGAGAGACCCAGTACTTC. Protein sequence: CASRKVLAGETQYF.

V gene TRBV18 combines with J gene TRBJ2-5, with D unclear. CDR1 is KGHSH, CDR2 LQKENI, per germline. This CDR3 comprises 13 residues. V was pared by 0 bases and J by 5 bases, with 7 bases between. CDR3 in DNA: TGTGCCAGCTCACCACCGGCCATCGAGACCCAGTACTTC. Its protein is CASSPPAIETQYF.

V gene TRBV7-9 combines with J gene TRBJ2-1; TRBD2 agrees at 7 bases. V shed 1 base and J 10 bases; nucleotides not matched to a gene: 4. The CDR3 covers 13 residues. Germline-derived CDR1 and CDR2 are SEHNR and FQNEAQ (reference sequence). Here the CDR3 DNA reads TGTGCCAGCAGCTTAGAACTTAGCGGGGAGCAGTTCTTC. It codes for CASSLELSGEQFF.

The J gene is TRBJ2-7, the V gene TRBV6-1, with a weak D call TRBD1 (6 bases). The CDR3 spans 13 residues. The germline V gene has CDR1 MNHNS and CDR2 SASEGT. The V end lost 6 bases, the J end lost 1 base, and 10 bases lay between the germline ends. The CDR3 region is CASSLTGSYEQYF. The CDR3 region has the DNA TGTGCCAGCAGCCTTACAGGGTCCTACGAGCAGTACTTC.

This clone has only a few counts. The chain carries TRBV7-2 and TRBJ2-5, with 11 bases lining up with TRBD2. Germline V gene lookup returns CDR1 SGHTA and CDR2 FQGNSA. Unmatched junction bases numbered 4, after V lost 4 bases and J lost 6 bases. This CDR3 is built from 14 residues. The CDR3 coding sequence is TGTGCCAGCAGCTGGACTAGCGGGCAACAGACCCAGTACTTC. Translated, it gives CASSWTSGQQTQYF.

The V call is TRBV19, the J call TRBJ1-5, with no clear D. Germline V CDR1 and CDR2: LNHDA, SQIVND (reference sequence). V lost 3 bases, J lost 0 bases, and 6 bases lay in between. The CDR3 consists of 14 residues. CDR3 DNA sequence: TGTGCCAGTAGTATCTTGGATAGCAATCAGCCCCAGCATTTT. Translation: CASSILDSNQPQHF.

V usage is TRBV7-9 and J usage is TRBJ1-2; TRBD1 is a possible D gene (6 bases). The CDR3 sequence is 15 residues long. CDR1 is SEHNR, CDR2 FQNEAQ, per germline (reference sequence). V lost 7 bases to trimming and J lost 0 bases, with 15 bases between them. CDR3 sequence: CASTLPGEANYGYTF. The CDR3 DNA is TGTGCCAGCACCCTGCCAGGGGAAGCTAACTATGGCTACACCTTC.

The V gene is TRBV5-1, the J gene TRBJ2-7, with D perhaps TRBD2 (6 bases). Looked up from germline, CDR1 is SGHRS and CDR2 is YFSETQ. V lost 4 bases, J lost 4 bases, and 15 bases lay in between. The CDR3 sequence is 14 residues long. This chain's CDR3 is CASSTTTGVYEQYF. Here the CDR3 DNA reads TGCGCCAGCAGCACGACCACGGGGGTTTACGAGCAGTACTTC.

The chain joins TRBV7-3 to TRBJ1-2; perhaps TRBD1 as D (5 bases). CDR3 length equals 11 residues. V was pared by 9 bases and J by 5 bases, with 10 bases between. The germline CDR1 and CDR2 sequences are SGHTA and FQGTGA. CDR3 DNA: TGTGCCAGAGGGGAAGATTATGGCTACACCTTC. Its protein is CARGEDYGYTF.

CDR3: CASSPWGSLNTEAFF. The CDR3 DNA is TGTGCCAGCAGTCCATGGGGTTCCCTGAACACTGAAGCTTTCTTT. The chain combines TRBV6-1 with TRBJ1-1; no firm D call. Between the trimmed V and J ends, which lost 5 bases and 0 bases, there was a span of 13 bases. CDR3 length equals 15 residues. The germline V gene encodes CDR1 MNHNS and CDR2 SASEGT.

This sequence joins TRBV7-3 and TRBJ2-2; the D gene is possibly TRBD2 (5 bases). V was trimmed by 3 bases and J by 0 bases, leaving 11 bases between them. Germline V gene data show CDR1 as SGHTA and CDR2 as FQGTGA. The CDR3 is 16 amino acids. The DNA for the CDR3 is TGTGCCAGCAGCTTGCGGGCCAGCCCGAACACCGGGGAGCTGTTTTTT. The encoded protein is CASSLRASPNTGELFF.

The DNA for the CDR3 is TGTGCCAGCAGCTCCCGACAAAGGGACAGGGAGAACTATGGCTACACCTTC. Translation: CASSSRQRDRENYGYTF. This chain uses TRBV9 with TRBJ1-2; 9 bases are shared with TRBD1. This CDR3 comprises 17 residues. The germline V gene encodes CDR1 SGDLS and CDR2 YYNGEE. With 4 bases clipped from V and 2 bases from J, the junction kept 12 bases outside the gene matches.

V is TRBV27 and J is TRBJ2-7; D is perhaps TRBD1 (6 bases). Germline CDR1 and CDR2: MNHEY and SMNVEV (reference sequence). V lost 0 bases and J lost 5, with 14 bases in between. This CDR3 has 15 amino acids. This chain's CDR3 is CASSLSGTRVNEQYF. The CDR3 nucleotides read TGTGCCAGCAGTTTATCCGGGACAAGGGTCAACGAGCAGTACTTC.

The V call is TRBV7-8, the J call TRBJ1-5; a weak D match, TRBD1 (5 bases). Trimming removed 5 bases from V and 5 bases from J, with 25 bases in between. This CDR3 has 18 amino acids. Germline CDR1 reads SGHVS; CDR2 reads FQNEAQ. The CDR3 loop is CASSPSPGLGVQDQPQHF. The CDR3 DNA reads TGTGCCAGCAGCCCTAGCCCGGGGCTAGGGGTTCAAGATCAGCCCCAGCATTTT.

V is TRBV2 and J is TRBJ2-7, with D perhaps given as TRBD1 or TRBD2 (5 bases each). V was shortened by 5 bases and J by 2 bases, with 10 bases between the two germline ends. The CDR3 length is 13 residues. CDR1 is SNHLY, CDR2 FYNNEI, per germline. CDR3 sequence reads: CASSWDGTYEQYF. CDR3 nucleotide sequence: TGTGCCAGCAGTTGGGACGGAACCTACGAGCAGTACTTC.

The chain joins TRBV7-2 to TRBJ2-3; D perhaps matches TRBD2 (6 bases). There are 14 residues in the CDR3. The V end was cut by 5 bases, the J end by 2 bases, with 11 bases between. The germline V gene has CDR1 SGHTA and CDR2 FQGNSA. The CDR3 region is CASSAGLFTDTQYF. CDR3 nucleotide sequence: TGTGCCAGCAGCGCGGGGCTCTTCACAGATACGCAGTATTTT.

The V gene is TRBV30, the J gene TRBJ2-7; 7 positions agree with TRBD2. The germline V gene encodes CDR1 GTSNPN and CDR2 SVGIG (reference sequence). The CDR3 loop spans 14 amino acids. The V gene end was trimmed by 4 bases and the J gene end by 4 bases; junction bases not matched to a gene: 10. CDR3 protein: CAWTLGGSLYEQYF. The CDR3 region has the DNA TGTGCCTGGACCCTGGGGGGGTCATTGTACGAGCAGTACTTC.